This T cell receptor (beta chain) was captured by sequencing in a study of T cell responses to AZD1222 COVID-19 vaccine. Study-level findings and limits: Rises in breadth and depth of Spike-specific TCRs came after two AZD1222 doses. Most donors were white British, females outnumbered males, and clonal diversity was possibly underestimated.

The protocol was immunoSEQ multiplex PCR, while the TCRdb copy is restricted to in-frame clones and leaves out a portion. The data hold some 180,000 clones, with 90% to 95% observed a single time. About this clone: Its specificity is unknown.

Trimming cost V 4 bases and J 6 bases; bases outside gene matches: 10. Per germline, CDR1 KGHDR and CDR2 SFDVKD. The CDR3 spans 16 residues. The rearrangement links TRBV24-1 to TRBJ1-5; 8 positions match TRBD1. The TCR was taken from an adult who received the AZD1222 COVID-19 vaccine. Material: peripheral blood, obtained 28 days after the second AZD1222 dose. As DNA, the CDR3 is TGTGCCACCAGTGACCCCCGACAGGGGAAGGGTCAGCCCCAGCATTTT. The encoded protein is CATSDPRQGKGQPQHF.